These T cell receptor beta chains were read from a single sample in a study of blood T cell repertoires in COVID-19. Clones were read by immunoSEQ multiplex PCR, and TCRdb kept only the in-frame ones, dropping some. The data contain under 130,000 clones, 65% to 90% of them singletons. The material sequenced was peripheral blood. These TCRs come from a man aged 50-60 years with acute or convalescent COVID-19. CDR3s include the opening cysteine and the closing phenylalanine or tryptophan. D genes are given only for firm matches. Rows give clone size only sometimes, using once, few, many, or a class for an expanded clone.

size,V,J,D,CDR3
few,TRBV27,TRBJ1-3,-,CASSLQADVRDTIYF
-,TRBV19,TRBJ2-5,TRBD2,CASSLLAGGEETQYF
-,TRBV11-3,TRBJ2-1,-,CASSGEASMQFF
-,TRBV5-8,TRBJ1-2,TRBD1,CASSLRTGLSYGYTF
-,TRBV2,TRBJ2-1,TRBD2,CAGGTGGNEQFF
-,TRBV12-3/TRBV12-4,TRBJ1-1,-,CASSLIHNTEAFF
-,TRBV3-1/TRBV3-2,TRBJ2-1,-,CASSQVANEQFF
-,TRBV10-3,TRBJ2-3,TRBD2,CAIRASGDLTDTQYF
-,TRBV9,TRBJ1-3,-,CASSLGALSGNTIYF
-,TRBV3-1/TRBV3-2,TRBJ1-4,-,CASSHYRDVANEKLFF
few,TRBV11-3,TRBJ2-7,TRBD1,CASSLDSGTGIYEQYF
-,TRBV6-6,TRBJ2-7,TRBD1,CASSYSQGAREQYF
-,TRBV9,TRBJ2-1,TRBD2,CASSTSSGVVGSYNEQFF
-,TRBV6-5,TRBJ1-6,TRBD1,CASTGQGEYSPLHF
-,TRBV6-5,TRBJ1-4,TRBD1,CASSRDRANEKLFF
-,TRBV19,TRBJ2-3,TRBD2,CATFSTSGPTDTQYF
few,TRBV2,TRBJ1-2,-,CASRRSGVEYGYTF
-,TRBV2,TRBJ2-1,TRBD2,CASSPRLAGAINEQFF
-,TRBV2,TRBJ1-1,TRBD1,CASRELPRWTGYETEAFF
-,TRBV5-4,TRBJ1-2,-,CASSLGGDRAHYGYTF
-,TRBV5-6,TRBJ1-2,TRBD1,CASSRPQGNYGYTF
-,TRBV5-1,TRBJ1-4,TRBD1,CASRARTGTNEKLFF
-,TRBV11-2,TRBJ2-2,-,CASSLGGQFEAGELFF
-,TRBV10-2,TRBJ2-1,TRBD1,CASSEKMYRGFPSSYNEQFF
-,TRBV15,TRBJ1-1,TRBD1,CATSTGTGGTEAFF
-,TRBV9,TRBJ2-5,-,CASSVGGGEETQYF
-,TRBV5-1,TRBJ1-3,TRBD1,CASSLAGQGGTIYF
-,TRBV9,TRBJ2-3,-,CASSPGADTQYF
-,TRBV18,TRBJ2-7,-,CASSPDFSYEQYF
-,TRBV6-5,TRBJ2-7,TRBD2,CASSYGGLDAYEQYF
-,TRBV28,TRBJ2-2,TRBD2,CASSGLPGLAGGEDTGELFF
-,TRBV6-5,TRBJ1-5,-,CASIWTGDSNQPQHF
-,TRBV5-8,TRBJ1-1,-,CASSLIGAPSAEAFF
-,TRBV27,TRBJ1-2,-,CASSFSGSDGYTF
-,TRBV2,TRBJ2-3,-,CASPGPSTDTQYF
-,TRBV28,TRBJ1-2,TRBD1,CASSLFGQGVGYTF
-,TRBV18,TRBJ2-1,TRBD2,CASSPGLAGNNEQFF
once,TRBV28,TRBJ2-1,-,CASGGGTSYNEQFF
-,TRBV6-6,TRBJ1-1,TRBD1,CASTRGSYTEAFF
-,TRBV27,TRBJ2-2,TRBD2,CASSLVWGTRAGELFF
-,TRBV11-2,TRBJ1-1,-,CASSLVRGTEAFF